This T cell receptor (beta chain) comes out of a study of radiation and T cells in renal cell carcinoma. As for this clone: Its specificity is unknown.

Produced via immunoSEQ multiplex PCR; TCRdb's table is partial and in-frame only. This sample has under 20,000 clones, with 55% to 80% found just once. Whole-study results and caveats: Top 100 clonotypes averaged approximately 50% in irradiated versus roughly 43% in nephrectomy-only tumors. Top tumor clonotypes rose in blood 2 weeks post-radiation, then contracted. Pretreatment tumor biopsies were lacking, so baseline clonotypes are unknown. Tumor samples were small regions of approximately 0.9 g.

In germline, CDR1 is SGHTA, CDR2 FQGNSA. CDR3 length equals 16 residues. With 0 bases clipped from V and 6 bases from J, the junction kept 9 bases outside the gene matches. The treatment denotes: 15 Gy SBRT to primary tumor, nephrectomy 4 weeks later. The TCR was taken from a woman in her sixties or seventies with renal cell carcinoma. J is TRBJ2-7 and V is TRBV7-2, with 9 positions matching TRBD2. The source was tumor tissue, collected from a patient whose treatment included radiotherapy and nephrectomy. CDR3 sequence: CASSLAAGGLGREQYF. The CDR3 coding sequence is TGTGCCAGCAGCTTAGCGGCGGGGGGGCTAGGGCGCGAGCAGTACTTC. The whole variable domain, filled in from reference TRBV7-2 and TRBJ2-7, reads GAGVSQSPSNKVTEKGKDVELRCDPISGHTALYWYRQSLGQGLEFLIYFQGNSAPDKSGLPSDRFSAERTGGSVSTLTIQRTQQEDSAVYLCASSLAAGGLGREQYFGPGTRLTVT.